Each of the 19 T cell receptor beta chains below was sequenced from the same sample in a study of shared clonotypes between healthy human individuals. TCRdb's table, derived via immunoSEQ multiplex PCR, lists solely in-frame clones and lacks some. The data contain approximately 180,000 clones, 90% to 95% of them singletons. Sequencing used naive CD4+ T cells sorted from blood. Specified subset: CD45RA+ positively selected. These receptors were obtained from a woman in her 30s in good health.

This clone is a singleton in its sample. The chain combines TRBV28 with TRBJ2-5, with a weak D call TRBD2 (5 bases). The J call may be in error: the DNA end matches TRBJ2-7 better. CDR1 and CDR2 from the germline V gene are MDHEN and SYDVKM. The CDR3 contains 14 residues. For the CDR3, the DNA is TGTGCCAGCAGCCCACACGGAGGACCCTACGAGCAGTACTTC. Amino acid sequence: CASSPHGGPYEQYF.

The chain carries TRBV28 and TRBJ1-5, with 7 bases aligning to TRBD1. V lost 7 bases, J lost 3 bases, and 9 bases stayed unmatched. Germline V lookup: CDR1 MDHEN, CDR2 SYDVKM. This CDR3 is built from 15 residues. The DNA for the CDR3 is TGTGCCAGCACCCCGCGGGACAGCCTCAATCAGCCCCAGCATTTT. Protein: CASTPRDSLNQPQHF.

The V call is TRBV28, the J call TRBJ2-1, with a possible D match to TRBD1 (5 bases). Per germline, CDR1 MDHEN and CDR2 SYDVKM. This CDR3 is 15 amino acids long. The ends were cut back, 6 bases at V and 0 bases at J, with 12 bases in the middle. The CDR3 protein is CASRMQGSSYNEQFF. The CDR3 DNA is TGTGCCAGCAGAATGCAGGGAAGCTCCTACAATGAGCAGTTCTTC.

The CDR3 sequence: CASSLTAGVVEQFF. As DNA, the CDR3 is TGTGCCAGCAGCTTAACAGCGGGAGTGGTTGAGCAGTTCTTC. The V call is TRBV11-2, the J call TRBJ2-1, with 8 nucleotides matching TRBD2. The V gene's germline CDR1 is SGHAT and CDR2 FQNNGV. CDR3 size: 14 residues. J lost 9 bases, V lost 2 bases, and 6 bases had no gene match. Looking up the rest from reference TRBV11-2 and TRBJ2-1 gives the full variable domain: EAGVAQSPRYKIIEKRQSVAFWCNPISGHATLYWYQQILGQGPKLLIQFQNNGVVDDSQLPKDRFSAERLKGVDSTLKIQPAKLEDSAVYLCASSLTAGVVEQFFGPGTRLTVL.

V and J are TRBV28 and TRBJ2-7; 11 bases are shared with TRBD2. Germline-derived CDR1 and CDR2 are MDHEN and SYDVKM. The trim removed 5 bases at V and 5 bases at J, leaving 8 bases unmatched. This CDR3 spans 15 amino acids. For the CDR3, the DNA is TGTGCCAGCAGTGGGCTACTAGCGGGAGCTCACGAGCAGTACTTC. Its translation: CASSGLLAGAHEQYF.

This clone showed up just once. V gene TRBV27 combines with J gene TRBJ2-1; possibly TRBD1 for D (6 bases). This CDR3 comprises 17 residues. The ends were cut back, 0 bases at V and 0 bases at J, with 12 bases in the middle. CDR1 is MNHEY and CDR2 is SMNVEV in the germline V gene (reference sequence). The CDR3 protein is CASSLSAGQSSYNEQFF. CDR3 sequence (DNA): TGTGCCAGCAGTTTATCAGCCGGACAGAGCTCCTACAATGAGCAGTTCTTC.

The chain carries TRBV2 and TRBJ2-7; 10 bases fit TRBD1. Germline trimming cut 7 bases from V and 3 bases from J; bases unmatched to any gene: 3. Germline loops: CDR1 SNHLY, CDR2 FYNNEI. CDR3 length equals 13 residues. This chain's CDR3 is CASTRDRGYEQYF. The CDR3, as DNA: TGTGCCAGCACCCGGGACAGGGGCTACGAGCAGTACTTC.

This clone was counted once. This sequence joins TRBV5-1 and TRBJ1-1; TRBD1 agrees at 8 bases. Per the germline V gene, CDR1 is SGHRS and CDR2 is YFSETQ. The CDR3 consists of 14 residues. After removal of 4 bases from V and 5 bases from J, the junction contained 7 bases not matched to a gene. CDR3 amino acids: CASSPGTGGTEAFF. The CDR3 nucleotides are TGCGCCAGCAGCCCGGGGACAGGTGGAACTGAAGCTTTCTTT.

The rearrangement links TRBV5-1 to TRBJ2-7, with 9 bases identical to TRBD2. J gave up 5 bases and V 4 bases, and 16 bases lay outside the gene matches. The CDR3 runs 17 residues. Per the germline V gene, CDR1 is SGHRS and CDR2 is YFSETQ. Written as DNA, the CDR3 is TGCGCCAGCAGCCGTGGGGGGTTAGCGGGAGAAACCCACGAGCAGTACTTC. Protein sequence: CASSRGGLAGETHEQYF.

V is TRBV5-4 and J is TRBJ2-2, with TRBD2 matching over 7 bases. CDR1 and CDR2 from the germline V gene are SGHNT and YYREEE (reference sequence). Trimming cost V 3 bases and J 1 base; bases outside gene matches: 9. The CDR3 has 17 amino acids. CDR3 nucleotide sequence: TGTGCCAGCAGCTCCCGTTTTGGCGGGAGGAACACCGGGGAGCTGTTTTTT. Translation: CASSSRFGGRNTGELFF.

The table lists this clone with a count of one. The chain has TRBV5-6 and TRBJ2-5; D not resolved. V lost 3 bases, J lost 1 base, and 1 base lay in between. Germline CDR1 and CDR2: SGHDT and YYEEEE. CDR3 length: 11 amino acids. CDR3 bases: TGTGCCAGCAGCTCCCAAGAGACCCAGTACTTC. Its protein product is CASSSQETQYF. Full variable domain (missing parts from reference TRBV5-6 and TRBJ2-5): DAGVTQSPTHLIKTRGQQVTLRCSPKSGHDTVSWYQQALGQGPQFIFQYYEEEERQRGNFPDRFSGHQFPNYSSELNVNALLLGDSALYLCASSSQETQYFGPGTRLLVL.

The chain combines TRBV18 with TRBJ1-2; the match to TRBD1 covers 7 bases. Germline V gene lookup returns CDR1 KGHSH and CDR2 LQKENI. The CDR3 loop spans 13 amino acids. After removal of 8 bases from V and 5 bases from J, the junction contained 8 bases not matched to a gene. The CDR3, as DNA: TGTGCCAGCGCGGGACAGTCTGGGTATGGCTACACCTTC. Its translation is CASAGQSGYGYTF.

The rearrangement joins TRBV11-2 to TRBJ1-1; D remains ambiguous. This CDR3 comprises 12 residues. Trimming took off 5 bases at V and 5 bases at J, with 9 bases between the two ends. Germline V gene sequence: CDR1 SGHAT, CDR2 FQNNGV. CDR3 in amino acids: CASSRVGTEAFF. DNA of the CDR3: TGTGCCAGCAGCCGCGTGGGTACTGAAGCTTTCTTT.

This chain connects TRBV7-9 to TRBJ1-5, with D perhaps matching TRBD1 (6 bases). The CDR3 contains 13 residues. V dropped 2 bases and J dropped 6 bases, with 8 bases sitting between them. Germline values: CDR1 SEHNR, CDR2 FQNEAQ (reference sequence). The CDR3 coding sequence is TGTGCCAGCAGCTTAAAACAGGGTCAGCCCCAGCATTTT. This encodes CASSLKQGQPQHF.

This clone was detected once. The genes are TRBV27 and TRBJ2-7, with D possibly TRBD1 on 5 matching bases. CDR3 length equals 16 residues. V was pared by 3 bases and J by 0 bases, with 15 bases between. CDR1 MNHEY and CDR2 SMNVEV come from the germline V gene (reference sequence). CDR3 coding DNA: TGTGCCAGCAGTTTGGTCCTTAGGGGCATCTCCTACGAGCAGTACTTC. This encodes CASSLVLRGISYEQYF.

This rearrangement joins TRBV2 to TRBJ2-5; a weak D match, TRBD1 (6 bases). Between the trimmed V and J ends, which lost 5 bases and 2 bases, there was a span of 15 bases. Per germline, CDR1 SNHLY and CDR2 FYNNEI. CDR3 length: 15 residues. The CDR3 loop reads CASSSEGTTQETQYF. The CDR3 bases are TGTGCCAGCAGTTCCGAGGGGACAACTCAAGAGACCCAGTACTTC.

Details on this clone: Different DNA sequences within this sample yield the same CDR3. The V call is TRBV5-1, the J call TRBJ2-7, with unresolved D. CDR1 and CDR2 from the germline V gene are SGHRS and YFSETQ. Trimming left V 0 bases short and J 3 bases short, with 7 bases between. The CDR3 runs 13 residues. Here the CDR3 DNA reads TGCGCCAGCAGCTTGGAAGGTAGCTACGAGCAGTACTTC. This gives the protein CASSLEGSYEQYF.

V and J are TRBV28 and TRBJ2-7; 9 bases align to TRBD1. Germline values: CDR1 MDHEN, CDR2 SYDVKM. The J segment lost 1 base and the V segment lost 6 bases, leaving 10 bases of the junction unmatched. The CDR3 contains 16 residues. DNA of the CDR3: TGTGCCAGCAGGGCCGGGACAGGGAGAGGTTCCTACGAGCAGTACTTC. Translated: CASRAGTGRGSYEQYF. The full variable domain, its missing parts supplied by reference TRBV28 and TRBJ2-7, is DVKVTQSSRYLVKRTGEKVFLECVQDMDHENMFWYRQDPGLGLRLIYFSYDVKMKEKGDIPEGYSVSREKKERFSLILESASTNQTSMYLCASRAGTGRGSYEQYFGPGTRLTVT.

The chain joins TRBV5-4 to TRBJ2-5; D not resolved. The DNA end lines up better with TRBJ2-7; the J call may be wrong. Germline CDR1 SGHNT, CDR2 YYREEE (reference sequence). This CDR3 comprises 12 residues. CDR3 residues: CASSYQTYEQYF. CDR3 DNA: TGTGCCAGCAGCTATCAAACCTACGAGCAGTACTTC.